The present entry profiles one TCR beta chain with its context. These data come from a study of blood T cell repertoires in COVID-19. Germline-derived CDR1 and CDR2 are SGHTA and FQGNSA. CDR3 size: 16 residues. V was pared by 5 bases and J by 8 bases, with 23 bases between. Measured with immunoSEQ multiplex PCR; TCRdb has only the in-frame clones, and not every one. The table records about 330,000 clones, around 89% of them present only once. The J gene is TRBJ2-3, the V gene TRBV7-2, with D perhaps TRBD2 (7 bases). This TCR was recovered from a man aged 18 to 29 who had recovered from COVID-19. What was sequenced was peripheral blood. The CDR3 sequence: CASSPGGGGLRGTQYF. CDR3 in DNA: TGTGCCAGCAGCCCAGGAGGCGGGGGCCTAAGGGGTACGCAGTATTTT. Together with reference TRBV7-2 and TRBJ2-3, the CDR3 gives the full variable domain: GAGVSQSPSNKVTEKGKDVELRCDPISGHTALYWYRQSLGQGLEFLIYFQGNSAPDKSGLPSDRFSAERTGGSVSTLTIQRTQQEDSAVYLCASSPGGGGLRGTQYFGPGTRLTVL.